Below are 23 T cell receptor beta chains sequenced from a single sample in a study of response to subunit inactivated influenza vaccine. TCRdb ran MiXCR on the RT-PCR reads and lists one entry per CDR3 protein. The sample holds about 500,000 distinct CDR3 sequences, more than 15% seen once. Sample: CD4+ T cells sorted from PBMCs, taken approximately 25 months after vaccination. Source of these receptors: a man between 50 and 69 years old who received an inactivated influenza vaccine.

The V call is TRBV4-2, the J call TRBJ2-3, with 11 bases lining up with TRBD2. The CDR3 spans 16 residues. The germline V gene has CDR1 LGHNA and CDR2 YNFKEQ. Trimming cost V 4 bases and J 3 bases; bases outside gene matches: 6. CDR3 sequence: CASSRGTSGLTDTQYF. The CDR3 DNA reads as TGTGCCAGCAGCCGAGGGACTAGCGGACTGACAGATACGCAGTATTTT.

This clonotype was observed a few times. The chain couples TRBV5-1 to TRBJ2-7; D is tentatively TRBD1 or TRBD2 (5 bases each). Germline V gene data show CDR1 as SGHRS and CDR2 as YFSETQ. V was shortened by 3 bases and J by 5 bases, with 9 bases between the two germline ends. The CDR3 has 12 residues. The CDR3 DNA reads TGCGCCAGCAGCTCGGTGGGGGACGAGCAGTACTTC. This sequence encodes CASSSVGDEQYF.

The chain has TRBV28 and TRBJ1-2; no clear D gene. The CDR3 contains 11 residues. Germline V gene sequence: CDR1 MDHEN, CDR2 SYDVKM. Trimming removed 6 bases from V and 4 bases from J, with 6 bases in between. CDR3: CASRQTYGYTF. Written as DNA, the CDR3 is TGTGCCAGCAGGCAGACCTATGGCTACACCTTC.

The table lists this clonotype with many counts. The chain combines TRBV20-1 with TRBJ2-1; the D gene is possibly TRBD2 (6 bases). The CDR3 totals 16 residues. Trimming took 1 base from V and 0 from J, leaving 13 bases between them. The germline CDR1 and CDR2 sequences are DFQATT and SNEGSKA (reference sequence). This CDR3 is CSARVLGRSSYNEQFF. The CDR3 nucleotides are TGCAGTGCTAGAGTCCTAGGGAGGAGCTCCTACAATGAGCAGTTCTTC.

The chain combines TRBV7-2 with TRBJ1-3; D perhaps matches TRBD1 (5 bases). The CDR3 has 16 amino acids. V lost 1 base and J 4 bases, leaving 14 bases between the germline ends. Germline-derived CDR1 and CDR2 are SGHTA and FQGNSA. The CDR3 DNA is TGTGCCAGCAGCTTAGGTCGGGGGTCTTCCGGAAACACCATATATTTT. Protein: CASSLGRGSSGNTIYF.

V is TRBV4-2 and J is TRBJ1-3; D unclear. Trimming shortened V by 1 base and J by 0 bases, and 7 bases separated the two germline ends. This CDR3 has 15 residues. CDR1 and CDR2 from the germline V gene are LGHNA and YNFKEQ. CDR3 in DNA: TGTGCCAGCAGCCAAGTCGGTAGCTCTGGAAACACCATATATTTT. This sequence encodes CASSQVGSSGNTIYF.

V is TRBV4-2 and J is TRBJ2-4; TRBD1 matches 7 bases. V was clipped by 2 bases and J by 7 bases; unmatched bases: 5. This CDR3 is built from 14 residues. The germline V gene has CDR1 LGHNA and CDR2 YNFKEQ. The DNA for the CDR3 is TGTGCCAGCAGCCAATGGGACAGTTCCAACATTCAGTACTTC. This codes for CASSQWDSSNIQYF.

At least ten counts were recorded for this clonotype. CDR3 amino acids: CASSQDSSTDTQYF. The CDR3 DNA is TGCGCCAGCAGCCAAGATTCAAGCACAGATACGCAGTATTTT. V and J are TRBV4-3 and TRBJ2-3; unclear D gene. The germline V gene has CDR1 LGHNA and CDR2 YSLEER. This CDR3 region has 14 residues. V lost 0 bases and J lost 0, with 4 bases in between.

This clonotype came up a few times. This chain uses TRBV12-3 or TRBV12-4 with TRBJ2-1, with 8 bases fitting TRBD2. This CDR3 region has 15 residues. Trimming at V came to 1 base and at J to 5 bases, leaving 4 bases not matched to a gene. The CDR3 DNA reads TGTGCCAGCAGTTTAGGACGGGGGGGCCACAATGAGCAGTTCTTC. Protein: CASSLGRGGHNEQFF.

This clonotype came up a few times. The gene calls are TRBV2 and TRBJ1-5, with 11 nucleotides matching TRBD1. The CDR3 extends over 15 amino acids. V trimming: 4 bases; J trimming: 2 bases; junction bases outside the gene matches: 1. Germline CDR1 reads SNHLY; CDR2 reads FYNNEI. In DNA, the CDR3 is TGTGCCAGCAGTGGGACAGGGGGCGGCAATCAGCCCCAGCATTTT. Translating gives CASSGTGGGNQPQHF.

This chain links TRBV20-1 with TRBJ2-2; 8 bases are shared with TRBD1. The CDR3 extends over 16 amino acids. V lost 4 bases and J lost 1; bases outside the gene matches: 8. From germline, CDR1 is DFQATT and CDR2 SNEGSKA (reference sequence). The CDR3 spells CSAKRPTGENTGELFF. The DNA of the CDR3 is TGCAGTGCTAAACGTCCGACAGGGGAGAACACCGGGGAGCTGTTTTTT.

This clonotype has just a few counts. The chain carries TRBV18 and TRBJ1-2; 9 bases are shared with TRBD1. The ends lost 0 bases at V and 8 bases at J; junction bases unmatched: 7. This CDR3 is built from 15 residues. Germline V lookup: CDR1 KGHSH, CDR2 LQKENI. CDR3 coding DNA: TGTGCCAGCTCACCACCGGGTGGACAGGGGCGCGGCTACACCTTC. Protein product: CASSPPGGQGRGYTF.

The chain couples TRBV7-3 to TRBJ2-1; D is undetermined. The CDR3 runs 15 residues. In germline, CDR1 is SGHTA, CDR2 FQGTGA. The V end lost 1 base, the J end lost 2 bases, and 9 bases lay between the germline ends. DNA of the CDR3: TGTGCCAGCAGCTTAAATGCTGGAGCCTACAATGAGCAGTTCTTC. Encoded protein: CASSLNAGAYNEQFF.

This clonotype was observed a handful of times. CDR3 region: CASSQAGTGMNTEAFF. The CDR3 DNA sequence: TGTGCCAGCAGCCAAGCCGGGACAGGGATGAACACTGAAGCTTTCTTT. The V and J genes are TRBV3-1 and TRBJ1-1, with 9 bases aligning to TRBD1. Trimming took 1 base from V and 0 from J; bases not matched to a gene: 3. In germline, CDR1 is LGHDT, CDR2 YNNKEL (reference sequence). The CDR3 contains 16 residues. The entire variable domain, with the rest obtained from reference TRBV3-1 and TRBJ1-1, is as follows: DTAVSQTPKYLVTQMGNDKSIKCEQNLGHDTMYWYKQDSKKFLKIMFSYNNKELIINETVPNRFSPKSPDKAHLNLHINSLELGDSAVYFCASSQAGTGMNTEAFFGQGTRLTVV.

The V call is TRBV7-6, the J call TRBJ2-1; no reliable D call. Trimming removed 2 bases at V and 0 bases at J, with 11 bases between. Germline V gene data show CDR1 as SGHVS and CDR2 as FNYEAQ. The CDR3 runs to 16 residues. CDR3 in DNA: TGTGCCAGCAGCTTATCTAGGCGAAGCTCCTACAATGAGCAGTTCTTC. Translation: CASSLSRRSSYNEQFF.

This clonotype was seen repeatedly, ten times or more. The V call is TRBV4-3, the J call TRBJ2-1; 13 bases agree with TRBD2. This CDR3 is built from 15 residues. Germline CDR1 LGHNA, CDR2 YSLEER. Trimming at V came to 4 bases and at J to 5 bases, leaving 2 bases not matched to a gene. CDR3 loop: CASSRGTSGNNEQFF. The CDR3 DNA follows: TGCGCCAGCAGCCGTGGGACTAGCGGGAACAATGAGCAGTTCTTC.

As regards this clonotype: Its ends do not fully match the called genes, so a read error is possible. The rearrangement links TRBV6-2 or TRBV6-3 to TRBJ2-1, with 9 positions matching TRBD1. CDR1 is MNHEY, CDR2 SVGEGT, per germline. The length of the CDR3 is 14 residues. Written as DNA, the CDR3 is TGTGCCCGCAGAAAGACAGGGGGGCACAATGAGCAGTTCTTC. It translates to CARRKTGGHNEQFF.

The V call is TRBV7-2, the J call TRBJ2-7; tentatively, D is TRBD2 (6 bases). The germline V and J ends were trimmed by 5 bases and 7 bases, with 15 bases remaining between them. CDR1 is SGHTA, CDR2 FQGNSA, per germline. The CDR3 runs to 13 residues. The CDR3 sequence: CASSRNGGYEQYF. CDR3 in DNA: TGTGCCAGCAGCCGCAATGGAGGGTATGAGCAGTACTTC. Full variable domain (outside the CDR3, taken from reference TRBV7-2 and TRBJ2-7): GAGVSQSPSNKVTEKGKDVELRCDPISGHTALYWYRQSLGQGLEFLIYFQGNSAPDKSGLPSDRFSAERTGGSVSTLTIQRTQQEDSAVYLCASSRNGGYEQYFGPGTRLTVT.

This clonotype was seen many times. The rearrangement uses TRBV3-1 and TRBJ1-4; D remains ambiguous. Looked up from germline, CDR1 is LGHDT and CDR2 is YNNKEL (reference sequence). The CDR3 length is 15 residues. The germline V and J ends were trimmed by 4 bases and 0 bases, with 9 bases remaining between them. CDR3 sequence (DNA): TGTGCCAGCAGCCCCGATATTGCAACTAATGAAAAACTGTTTTTT. Translating it yields CASSPDIATNEKLFF.

In its sample, this clonotype was seen a few times. The chain recombines TRBV13 with TRBJ2-3; 7 nucleotides align to TRBD2. The CDR3 spans 13 residues. Germline V gives CDR1 PRHDT, CDR2 FYEKMQ (reference sequence). V lost 0 bases, J lost 12 bases, and 6 bases stayed unmatched. In DNA, the CDR3 is TGTGCCAGCAGCTTAGGAACTAGCGAACCACAGTATTTT. Translation gives CASSLGTSEPQYF.

The rearrangement links TRBV6-7 to TRBJ2-1; 7 bases map to TRBD2. TRBV6-7 is treated as an ORF (open reading frame) with a function not yet certain. Trimming removed 8 bases from V and 8 bases from J; junction bases left unmatched: 9. The CDR3 has 13 residues. The CDR3 reads CASLGGSGDEQFF. The CDR3 DNA reads as TGTGCCAGCCTAGGCGGGAGTGGGGATGAGCAGTTCTTC.

The chain is built from TRBV7-6 and TRBJ2-3, with D possibly matching TRBD2 (6 bases). Germline V gene data show CDR1 as SGHVS and CDR2 as FNYEAQ. The germline V and J ends were trimmed by 2 bases and 6 bases, with 21 bases remaining between them. The CDR3 spans 17 residues. CDR3: CASSLRNMLASGDTQYF. DNA for the CDR3: TGTGCCAGCAGCTTAAGGAACATGCTAGCCAGCGGGGATACGCAGTATTTT.

This clonotype was observed a few times. The chain links TRBV28 to TRBJ2-7, with a weak D call TRBD2 (5 bases). Trimming pared 4 bases from V and 1 base from J, leaving 11 bases between. There are 14 residues in the CDR3. CDR1 is MDHEN and CDR2 is SYDVKM in the germline V gene. CDR3 amino acids: CASSSSDYSYEQYF. The CDR3 DNA reads as TGTGCCAGCAGTTCCTCTGACTATTCCTACGAGCAGTACTTC.